This TCR beta chain was retrieved from a study of blood T cell dynamics during melanoma immunotherapy. This table comes from immunoSEQ multiplex PCR, and its TCRdb copy is limited to in-frame clones, with some not included. The repertoire includes about 15,000 clones, approximately 90% of them detected once, and less than 9.5% sits in the top ten. The germline V gene encodes CDR1 LNHDA and CDR2 SQIVND (reference sequence). This CDR3 region has 14 residues. V was pared by 6 bases and J by 6 bases, with 17 bases between. As for time point: week 3, after first cycle of checkpoint inhibitor. The sequence derives from a human donor with melanoma. The J gene is TRBJ1-1, the V gene TRBV19; weak D call: TRBD1 (6 bases). Source: blood, taken from a patient treated with checkpoint blockade. CDR3 in amino acids: CASRTQGGGSEAFF. CDR3 DNA: TGTGCCAGTAGGACACAGGGCGGGGGGTCTGAAGCTTTCTTT.